The clone carrying this T cell receptor (beta chain) has at least ten counts. These data are taken from a study of breast tumors, draining lymph nodes, adjacent tissues. Axillary draining lymph nodes of breast cancer patients supplied the node samples. TCRdb re-called the multiplex PCR reads through MiXCR, storing one row per CDR3 protein. This sample has roughly 130,000 distinct CDR3 sequences, with about 20% found just once. The CDR3 covers 15 residues. The ends lost 5 bases at V and 6 bases at J; junction bases unmatched: 7. Germline V CDR1 and CDR2: LGHNA, YNFKEQ. The sample was axillary lymph node tissue. The sequence derives from a female donor with breast cancer. Some clones in this sample may be carry-over from other donors' samples. The rearrangement joins TRBV4-2 to TRBJ1-6; 7 nucleotides agree with TRBD1. CDR3 coding DNA: TGTGCCAGCAGCTATGAGACAGGGACTAATTCACCCCTCCACTTT. Protein: CASSYETGTNSPLHF.